This T cell receptor (beta chain) was profiled in a study of blood T cell repertoires in COVID-19. About the study: Specimens from acute and convalescent COVID-19 originated in the United States, Italy and Spain. From T cells, B-cell-depleted T cells, or PBMCs came the material, which was cDNA or gDNA.

Germline CDR1 is MGHRA and CDR2 is YSYEKL. The CDR3 consists of 14 residues. Trimming left V 1 base short and J 4 bases short, with 8 bases between. The protocol was immunoSEQ multiplex PCR, while the TCRdb copy is restricted to in-frame clones and leaves out a portion. This table has 350,000 to 450,000 clones, approximately 91% appearing once. Participant-reported clinical history was the basis for cohort assignment. The sample consisted of PBMCs or T cells enriched from blood (not recorded which). The origin of this receptor is a woman aged 18-29 years who had been exposed to COVID-19. The chain is built from TRBV4-1 and TRBJ1-5, with a weak D call TRBD1 (5 bases). The CDR3 coding sequence is TGCGCCAGCAGCCAAGGGGCAGGGAATCAGCCCCAGCATTTT. It yields the protein CASSQGAGNQPQHF.